This TCR beta chain derives from a study of T cell responses to AZD1222 COVID-19 vaccine. Study-wide context: Doses given second, at about 4 or about 12 weeks, were pooled. Study-wide points: Only a handful of AZD1222 recipients, six or seven in all, had baseline seropositivity. White British donors predominated, females outnumbered males, and clonal diversity was possibly underestimated. The breadth and depth of Spike-specific TCRs increased once two AZD1222 doses had been given.

Sequencing was performed with immunoSEQ multiplex PCR; in TCRdb, only in-frame clones are kept and a portion is missing. The sample holds 150,000 to 200,000 clones, approximately 90% seen once. The CDR3 is made up of 15 amino acids. J was trimmed by 5 bases and V by 0 bases; bases with no gene match: 4. Germline V gene data show CDR1 as SGHRS and CDR2 as YFSETQ. Concerning this clone itself: Its antigen is undetermined.

The clonotype comes from an adult in good health. V is TRBV5-1 and J is TRBJ2-1, with 8 bases identical to TRBD2. The specimen was peripheral blood, collected on day 0 of AZD1222 vaccination. The DNA of the CDR3 is TGCGCCAGCAGCTTGGCGGGGGGGCCCCACAATGAGCAGTTCTTC. Its translation: CASSLAGGPHNEQFF.